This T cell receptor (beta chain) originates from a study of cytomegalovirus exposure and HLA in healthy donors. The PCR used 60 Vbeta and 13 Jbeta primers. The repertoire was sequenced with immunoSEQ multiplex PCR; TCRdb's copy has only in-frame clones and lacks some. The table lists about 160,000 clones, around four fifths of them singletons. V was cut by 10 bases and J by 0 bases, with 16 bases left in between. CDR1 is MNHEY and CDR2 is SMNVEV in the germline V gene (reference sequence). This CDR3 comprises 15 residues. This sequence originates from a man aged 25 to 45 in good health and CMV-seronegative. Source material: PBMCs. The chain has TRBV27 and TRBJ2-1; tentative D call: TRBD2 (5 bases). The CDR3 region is CATSRPGSSYNEQFF. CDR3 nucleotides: TGTGCCACCTCAAGGCCTGGGAGCTCCTACAATGAGCAGTTCTTC.